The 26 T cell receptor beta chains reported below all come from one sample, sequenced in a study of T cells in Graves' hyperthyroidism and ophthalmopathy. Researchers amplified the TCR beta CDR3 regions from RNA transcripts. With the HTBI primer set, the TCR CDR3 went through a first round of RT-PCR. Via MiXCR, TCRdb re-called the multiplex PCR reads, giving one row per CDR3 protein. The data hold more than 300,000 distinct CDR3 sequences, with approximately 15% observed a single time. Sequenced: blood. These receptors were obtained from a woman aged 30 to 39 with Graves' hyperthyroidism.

This chain's CDR3 is CASSPTRSFWNQPQHF. The CDR3 nucleotides read TGTGCCAGCAGTCCCACACGGTCATTTTGGAATCAGCCCCAGCATTTT. The chain recombines TRBV6-1 with TRBJ1-5, with D hard to call. The germline V gene has CDR1 MNHNS and CDR2 SASEGT. The CDR3 consists of 16 residues. V gave up 5 bases and J gave up 4 bases, with 18 bases separating them.

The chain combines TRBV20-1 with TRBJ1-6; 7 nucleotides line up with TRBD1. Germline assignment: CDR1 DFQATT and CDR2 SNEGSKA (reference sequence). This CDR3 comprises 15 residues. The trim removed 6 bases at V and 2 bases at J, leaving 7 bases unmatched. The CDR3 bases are TGCAGTGCGAGGGACAGCCGCACCTATAATTCACCCCTCCACTTT. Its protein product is CSARDSRTYNSPLHF.

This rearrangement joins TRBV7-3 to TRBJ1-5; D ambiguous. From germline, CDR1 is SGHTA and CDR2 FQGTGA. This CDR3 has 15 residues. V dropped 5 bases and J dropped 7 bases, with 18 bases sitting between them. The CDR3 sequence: CASSLRRFNNQPQHF. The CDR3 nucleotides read TGTGCCAGCAGCCTCCGACGGTTTAATAACCAGCCCCAGCATTTT.

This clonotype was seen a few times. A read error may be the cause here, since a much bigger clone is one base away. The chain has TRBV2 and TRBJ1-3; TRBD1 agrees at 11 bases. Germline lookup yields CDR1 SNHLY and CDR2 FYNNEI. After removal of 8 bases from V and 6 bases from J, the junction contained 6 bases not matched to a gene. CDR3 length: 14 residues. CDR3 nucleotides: TGTGCCAGCCCGGACAGGGGGCTTGAAAACACCATATATTTT. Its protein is CASPDRGLENTIYF.

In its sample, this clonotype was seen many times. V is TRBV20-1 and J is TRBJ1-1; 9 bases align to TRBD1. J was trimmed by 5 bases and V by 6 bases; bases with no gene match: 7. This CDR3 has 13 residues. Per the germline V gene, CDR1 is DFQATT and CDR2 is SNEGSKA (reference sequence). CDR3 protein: CSAQQGARTEAFF. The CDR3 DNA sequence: TGCAGTGCGCAACAGGGGGCTCGGACTGAAGCTTTCTTT.

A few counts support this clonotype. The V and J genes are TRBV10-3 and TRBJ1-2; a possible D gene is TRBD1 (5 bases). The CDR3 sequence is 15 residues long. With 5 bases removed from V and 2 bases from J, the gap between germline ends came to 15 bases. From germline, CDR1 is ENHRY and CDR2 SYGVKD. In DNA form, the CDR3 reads TGTGCCATCAGTAGCCTCCAGGGAACAAACTATGGCTACACCTTC. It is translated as CAISSLQGTNYGYTF.

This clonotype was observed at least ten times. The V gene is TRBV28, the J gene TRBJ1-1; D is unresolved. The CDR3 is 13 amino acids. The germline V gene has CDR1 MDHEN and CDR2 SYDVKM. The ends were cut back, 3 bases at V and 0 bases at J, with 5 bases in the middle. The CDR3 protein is CASSFLLNTEAFF. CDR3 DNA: TGTGCCAGCAGTTTTTTACTGAACACTGAAGCTTTCTTT.

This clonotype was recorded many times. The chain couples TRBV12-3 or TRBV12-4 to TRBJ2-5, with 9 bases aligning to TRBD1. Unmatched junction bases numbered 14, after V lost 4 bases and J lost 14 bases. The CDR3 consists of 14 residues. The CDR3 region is CASSSRDREERDYF. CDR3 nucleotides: TGTGCCAGCAGTTCCCGGGACAGGGAAGAACGGGATTACTTC.

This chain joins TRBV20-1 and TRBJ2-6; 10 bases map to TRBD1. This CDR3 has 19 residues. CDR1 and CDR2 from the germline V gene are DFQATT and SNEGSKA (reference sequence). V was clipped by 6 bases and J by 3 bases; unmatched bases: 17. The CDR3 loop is CSATYAGQGDPFGANVLTF. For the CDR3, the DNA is TGCAGTGCCACCTACGCTGGACAGGGGGATCCCTTTGGGGCCAACGTCCTGACTTTC.

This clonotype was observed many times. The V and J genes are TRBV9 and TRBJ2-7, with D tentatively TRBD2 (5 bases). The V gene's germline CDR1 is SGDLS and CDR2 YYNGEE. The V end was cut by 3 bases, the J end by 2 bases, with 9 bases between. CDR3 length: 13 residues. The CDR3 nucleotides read TGTGCCAGCAGCGCCGGACTGACCTACGAGCAGTACTTC. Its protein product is CASSAGLTYEQYF.

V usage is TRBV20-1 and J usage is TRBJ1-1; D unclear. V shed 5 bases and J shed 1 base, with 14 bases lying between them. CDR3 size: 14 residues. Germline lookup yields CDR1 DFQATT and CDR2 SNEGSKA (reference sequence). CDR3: CSAPVFPGNTEAFF. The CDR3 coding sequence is TGCAGTGCTCCGGTGTTCCCGGGGAACACTGAAGCTTTCTTT.

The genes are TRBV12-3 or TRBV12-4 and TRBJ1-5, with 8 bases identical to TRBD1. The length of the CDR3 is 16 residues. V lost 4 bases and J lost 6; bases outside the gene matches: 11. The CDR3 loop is CASSSSQGALGQPQHF. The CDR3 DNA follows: TGTGCCAGCAGTTCCTCCCAGGGGGCCTTAGGTCAGCCCCAGCATTTT.

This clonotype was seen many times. CDR3 sequence: CASSLEQTNQPQHF. The CDR3 DNA sequence: TGTGCCAGCAGTTTGGAACAAACTAATCAGCCCCAGCATTTT. This chain links TRBV6-2 or TRBV6-3 with TRBJ1-5; no firm D call. The V end lost 4 bases, the J end lost 4 bases, and 11 bases lay between the germline ends. Germline CDR1 MNHEY, CDR2 SVGEGT. The CDR3 covers 14 residues.

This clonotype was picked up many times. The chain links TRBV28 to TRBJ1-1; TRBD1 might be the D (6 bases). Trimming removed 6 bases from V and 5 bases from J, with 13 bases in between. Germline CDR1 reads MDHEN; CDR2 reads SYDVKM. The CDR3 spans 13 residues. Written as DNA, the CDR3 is TGTGCCAGCAGACTAGGGGGGCGGACTGAAGCTTTCTTT. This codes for CASRLGGRTEAFF.

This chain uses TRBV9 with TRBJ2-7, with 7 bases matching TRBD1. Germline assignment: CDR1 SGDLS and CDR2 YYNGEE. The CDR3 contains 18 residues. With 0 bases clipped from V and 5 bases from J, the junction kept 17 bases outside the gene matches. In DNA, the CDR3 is TGTGCCAGCAGCGTAGGGGGGTGGTTCGGGACAGAGGGAGACGAGCAGTACTTC. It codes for CASSVGGWFGTEGDEQYF. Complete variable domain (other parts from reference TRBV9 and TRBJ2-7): DSGVTQTPKHLITATGQRVTLRCSPRSGDLSVYWYQQSLDQGLQFLIQYYNGEERAKGNILERFSAQQFPDLHSELNLSSLELGDSALYFCASSVGGWFGTEGDEQYFGPGTRLTVT.

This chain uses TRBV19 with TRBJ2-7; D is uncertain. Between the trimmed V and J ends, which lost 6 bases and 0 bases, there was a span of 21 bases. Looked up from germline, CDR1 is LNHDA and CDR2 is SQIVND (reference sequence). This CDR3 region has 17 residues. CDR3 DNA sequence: TGTGCCAGTAGCCCCCCGAACGACTCGAAAGACTCCTACGAGCAGTACTTC. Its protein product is CASSPPNDSKDSYEQYF.

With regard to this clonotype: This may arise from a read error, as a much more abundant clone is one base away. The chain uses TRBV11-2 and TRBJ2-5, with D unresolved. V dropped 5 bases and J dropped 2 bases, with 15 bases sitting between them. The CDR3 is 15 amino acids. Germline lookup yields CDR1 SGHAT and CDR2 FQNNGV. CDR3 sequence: CASSRGRPMQETQYF. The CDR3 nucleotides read TGTGCCAGCAGCCGTGGACGGCCAATGCAAGAGACCCAGTACTTC.

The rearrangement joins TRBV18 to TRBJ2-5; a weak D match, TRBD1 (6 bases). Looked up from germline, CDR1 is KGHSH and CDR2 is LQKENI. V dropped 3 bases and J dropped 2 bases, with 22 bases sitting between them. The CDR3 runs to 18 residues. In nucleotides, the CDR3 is TGTGCCAGCTCACCGGTAGGACAGTTTAAGTTCGGGCAAGAGACCCAGTACTTC. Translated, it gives CASSPVGQFKFGQETQYF.

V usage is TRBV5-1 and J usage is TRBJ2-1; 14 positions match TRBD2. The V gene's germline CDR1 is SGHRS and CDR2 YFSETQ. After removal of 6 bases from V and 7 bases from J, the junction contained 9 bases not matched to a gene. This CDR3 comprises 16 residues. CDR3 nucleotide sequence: TGCGCCAGCAACGGACTAGCGGGAGGTGTTGGAAATGAGCAGTTCTTC. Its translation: CASNGLAGGVGNEQFF.

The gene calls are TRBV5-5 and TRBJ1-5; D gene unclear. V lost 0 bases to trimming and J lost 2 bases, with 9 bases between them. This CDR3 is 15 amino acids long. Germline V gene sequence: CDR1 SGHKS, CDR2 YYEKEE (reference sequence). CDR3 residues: CASSLENSRNQPQHF. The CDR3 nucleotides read TGTGCCAGCAGCTTGGAGAACAGTCGCAATCAGCCCCAGCATTTT.

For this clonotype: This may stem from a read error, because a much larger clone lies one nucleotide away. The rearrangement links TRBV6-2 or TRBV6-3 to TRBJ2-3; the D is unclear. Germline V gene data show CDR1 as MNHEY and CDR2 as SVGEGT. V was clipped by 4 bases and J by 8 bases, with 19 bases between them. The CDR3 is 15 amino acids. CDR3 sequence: CASSSTPWAPGTQYF. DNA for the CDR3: TGTGCCAGCAGTTCGACCCCCTGGGCACCAGGTACGCAGTATTTT.

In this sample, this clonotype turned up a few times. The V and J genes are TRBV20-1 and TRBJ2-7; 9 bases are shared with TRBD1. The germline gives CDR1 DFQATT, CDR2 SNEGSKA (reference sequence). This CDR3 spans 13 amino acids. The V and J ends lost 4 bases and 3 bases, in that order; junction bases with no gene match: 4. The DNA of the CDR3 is TGCAGTGCTAAGGGACAGGGTGTCTACGAGCAGTACTTC. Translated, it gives CSAKGQGVYEQYF.

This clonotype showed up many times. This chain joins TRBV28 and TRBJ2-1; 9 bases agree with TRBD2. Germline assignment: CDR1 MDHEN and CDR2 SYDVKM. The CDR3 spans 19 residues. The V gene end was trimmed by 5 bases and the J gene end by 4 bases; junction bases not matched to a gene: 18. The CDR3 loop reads CASSLGLARRLRSYNEQFF. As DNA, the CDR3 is TGTGCCAGCAGTCTCGGACTAGCGAGACGCCTCCGGTCGTACAATGAGCAGTTCTTC.

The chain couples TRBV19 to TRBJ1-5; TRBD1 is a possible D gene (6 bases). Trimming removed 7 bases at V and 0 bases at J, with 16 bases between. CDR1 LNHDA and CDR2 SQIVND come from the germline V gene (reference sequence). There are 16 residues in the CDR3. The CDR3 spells CASTSQTGNSNQPQHF. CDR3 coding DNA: TGTGCCAGTACCTCCCAGACAGGTAATAGCAATCAGCCCCAGCATTTT.

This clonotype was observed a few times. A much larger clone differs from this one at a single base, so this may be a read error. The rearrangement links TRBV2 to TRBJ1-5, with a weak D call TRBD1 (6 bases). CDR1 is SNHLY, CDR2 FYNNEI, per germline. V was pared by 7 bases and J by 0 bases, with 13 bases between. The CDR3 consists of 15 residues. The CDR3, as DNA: TGTGCCAGCACGGCAGGGGTACGTAGCAATCAGCCCCAGCATTTT. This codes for CASTAGVRSNQPQHF.

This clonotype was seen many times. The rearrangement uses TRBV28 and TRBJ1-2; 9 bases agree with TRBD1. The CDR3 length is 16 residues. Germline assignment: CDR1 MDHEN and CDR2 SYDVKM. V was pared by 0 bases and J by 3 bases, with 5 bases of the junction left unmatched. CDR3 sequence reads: CASSLWGTGTDYGYTF. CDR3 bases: TGTGCCAGCAGTTTATGGGGGACAGGGACGGACTATGGCTACACCTTC.